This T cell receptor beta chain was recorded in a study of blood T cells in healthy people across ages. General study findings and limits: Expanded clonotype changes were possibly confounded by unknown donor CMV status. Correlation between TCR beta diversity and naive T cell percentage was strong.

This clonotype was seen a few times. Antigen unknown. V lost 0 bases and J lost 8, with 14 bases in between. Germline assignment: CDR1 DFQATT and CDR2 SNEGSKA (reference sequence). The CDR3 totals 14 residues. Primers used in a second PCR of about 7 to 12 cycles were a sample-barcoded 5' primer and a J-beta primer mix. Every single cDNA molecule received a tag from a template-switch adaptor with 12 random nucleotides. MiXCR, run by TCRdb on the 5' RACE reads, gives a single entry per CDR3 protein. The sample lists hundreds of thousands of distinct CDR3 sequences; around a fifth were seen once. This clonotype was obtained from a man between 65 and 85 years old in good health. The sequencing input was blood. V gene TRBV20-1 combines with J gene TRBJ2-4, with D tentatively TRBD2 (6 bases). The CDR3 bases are TGCAGTGCTAGAGATTCGGGGGAAATGGACATTCAGTACTTC. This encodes CSARDSGEMDIQYF.